The present TCR beta chain was sequenced within a study of Ad26.COV2.S vaccination and SARS-CoV-2 variants. Overall study results and limits: Quantification of TCR breadth and depth may have yielded underestimates of total T cell responses.

This clone was counted once. Its antigen is still unknown. TCRdb keeps only in-frame clones here, not all; method: immunoSEQ multiplex PCR. The data contain more than 400,000 clones, around 92% of them singletons. Treatment described: some 19 received Ad26.COV2.S at low or high dose, single or two shots; several received placebo; per-sample allocation not given. Sampling happened 63 days after the first vaccine or placebo injection. Vaccine was an Ad26 vector expressing Wuhan-strain SARS-CoV-2 spike. This sample comprised peripheral blood, obtained in a trial of Ad26.COV2.S vaccine versus placebo. This sequence was found in a person aged 18 to 59 who received the Ad26.COV2.S COVID-19 vaccine or a placebo.

The CDR3 loop reads CSASPSEGQRSYGYTF. The CDR3 DNA is TGCAGTGCTAGTCCCTCCGAAGGACAACGCTCTTATGGCTACACCTTC. The J gene is TRBJ1-2, the V gene TRBV20-1; the D gene is possibly TRBD1 (5 bases). CDR1 and CDR2 from the germline V gene are DFQATT and SNEGSKA (reference sequence). V lost 3 bases to trimming and J lost 5 bases, with 22 bases between them. The CDR3 covers 16 residues.